This note documents a single T cell receptor (beta chain) sequence. As yet, its antigen is unknown. The record originates from a study of CD8 T cells in Susac syndrome. Whole-study findings and limits: By the study's own acknowledgment, its TCR sequencing and HLA analysis included relatively few individuals.

Germline assignment: CDR1 SQVTM and CDR2 ANQGSEA. V lost 6 bases, J lost 1 base, and 16 bases lay in between. The CDR3 extends over 14 amino acids. Reverse transcription of about 0.5 to 1 ug RNA was carried out with random hexamers. Coverage of TCR beta CDR3 amplification by immunoSEQ multiplex PCR extended to 54 Vbeta and 13 Jbeta. Via MiXCR, TCRdb re-called the immunoSEQ multiplex PCR reads, giving one row per CDR3 protein. The data show approximately 90,000 distinct CDR3 sequences, with about 93% seen just once and around 0.31% held by the top ten. This chain joins TRBV29-1 and TRBJ2-7, with D possibly called TRBD1 or TRBD2 (5 bases each). Sequenced input: CD8+ T cells from PBMCs. The TCR comes from a human donor in good health. DNA of the CDR3: TGCAGCGTGGAGACCGGGACGGAGTCCTACGAGCAGTACTTC. Amino acids: CSVETGTESYEQYF.